The clone carrying this T cell receptor (beta chain) was counted a few times. This record belongs to a study of blood T cells in healthy people across ages. V lost 0 bases, J lost 0 bases, and 18 bases lay in between. Germline V lookup: CDR1 MGHDK, CDR2 SYGVNS. The CDR3 has 18 amino acids. Per sample, a minimum of 6.5 million PBMCs were isolated. With a J-beta primer mix and a sample-barcoded 5' primer, a second PCR ran about 6 to 11 cycles. The template-switch adaptor, which had 12 random nucleotides, put a tag on each cDNA molecule. MiXCR, applied by TCRdb to the 5' RACE reads, yields one record per CDR3 protein. The sample shows over 1,500,000 distinct CDR3 sequences, roughly two fifths of them seen only once.

Sequenced material: blood. V is TRBV25-1 and J is TRBJ2-7, with D maybe TRBD1 (5 bases). The receptor comes from a human donor in good health. CDR3 residues: CASSEYGFGAGLSYEQYF. CDR3 DNA sequence: TGTGCCAGCAGTGAATATGGGTTTGGGGCAGGCCTCTCCTACGAGCAGTACTTC.